What follows are 31 T cell receptor beta chains derived from one specimen sequenced in a study of T cells in Graves' hyperthyroidism and ophthalmopathy. It was RNA transcripts that yielded the amplified TCR beta CDR3 regions. The TCR CDR3 first-round RT-PCR relied on the HTBI primer set. TCRdb itself ran the multiplex PCR reads through MiXCR, one entry per CDR3 protein. The table shows about 260,000 distinct CDR3 sequences, with about a sixth occurring only once. The specimen was blood. Receptors were obtained from a young woman with Graves' ophthalmopathy.

The table lists this clonotype with many counts. The chain combines TRBV5-1 with TRBJ2-1; 8 bases agree with TRBD1. The CDR3 is 14 residues long. The trim removed 3 bases at V and 10 bases at J, leaving 9 bases unmatched. Germline loops: CDR1 SGHRS, CDR2 YFSETQ. The CDR3, as DNA: TGCGCCAGCAGCTCGGAAGGGACAGGCCTCGAGCAGTTCTTC. Its translation is CASSSEGTGLEQFF.

This clonotype was recorded at least ten times. The V and J genes are TRBV28 and TRBJ2-7; D assignment may be TRBD1 or TRBD2 (5 bases each). This CDR3 comprises 14 residues. Germline V gives CDR1 MDHEN, CDR2 SYDVKM. Trimming took 6 bases from V and 2 from J, leaving 14 bases between them. The CDR3 sequence is CASRETGTPYEQYF. CDR3 DNA sequence: TGTGCCAGCAGGGAAACCGGGACCCCCTACGAGCAGTACTTC.

This clonotype showed up many times. This chain connects TRBV5-1 to TRBJ2-7, with D maybe TRBD1 (6 bases). This CDR3 is built from 14 residues. Trimming took off 5 bases at V and 5 bases at J, with 17 bases between the two ends. The germline V gene has CDR1 SGHRS and CDR2 YFSETQ. The CDR3 protein is CASSHRVLPDEQYF. In nucleotides, the CDR3 is TGCGCCAGCAGTCACAGGGTATTACCTGACGAGCAGTACTTC.

With regard to this clonotype: A junction end diverges from the germline sequence, so it may reflect a read error. The chain has TRBV5-1 and TRBJ2-7; no clear D gene. Germline CDR1 and CDR2: SGHRS and YFSETQ. The CDR3 sequence is 12 residues long. The DNA of the CDR3 is TGTGCCAGCAGCGCCGGCTCCTACGAGCAGTACTTC. This sequence encodes CASSAGSYEQYF.

This clonotype was recorded at least ten times. The chain links TRBV28 to TRBJ1-2; D uncertain. The CDR3 contains 12 residues. Trimming took 5 bases from V and 6 from J, leaving 10 bases between them. Germline V gene lookup returns CDR1 MDHEN and CDR2 SYDVKM. The chain's CDR3 is CASSTHPDGYTF. CDR3 bases: TGTGCCAGCAGTACACACCCCGATGGCTACACCTTC.

This clonotype was detected many times. The chain links TRBV10-3 to TRBJ2-7; unclear D gene. Germline V CDR1 and CDR2: ENHRY, SYGVKD. V was cut by 3 bases and J by 0 bases, with 3 bases left in between. The CDR3 contains 12 residues. The DNA for the CDR3 is TGTGCCATCAGTGATACCTCCTACGAGCAGTACTTC. It is translated as CAISDTSYEQYF.

This clonotype was found many times. The genes are TRBV5-1 and TRBJ2-7; D possibly corresponds to TRBD2 (6 bases). Trimming stripped 0 bases from V and 9 bases from J, with 13 bases between. The germline CDR1 and CDR2 sequences are SGHRS and YFSETQ. The CDR3 totals 13 residues. Written as DNA, the CDR3 is TGCGCCAGCAGCTTGGGCGGAGGGGACGGGCAGTACTTC. It encodes CASSLGGGDGQYF.

In this sample, this clonotype turned up a few times. V is TRBV9 and J is TRBJ1-6; unclear D gene. V lost 3 bases and J lost 12, with 16 bases in between. Germline V gene data show CDR1 as SGDLS and CDR2 as YYNGEE. The CDR3 has 14 residues. CDR3 DNA sequence: TGTGCCAGCAGCGAGAGACGAACCGAGGGACCCCTCCACTTT. As protein: CASSERRTEGPLHF.

This clonotype was counted ten times or more. This chain joins TRBV24-1 and TRBJ2-1, with 11 bases that match TRBD2. CDR3 size: 16 residues. Trimming took 5 bases from V and 6 from J; bases not matched to a gene: 8. Germline V gene data show CDR1 as KGHDR and CDR2 as SFDVKD. CDR3 amino acids: CATSAPLAGVFNEQFF. CDR3 bases: TGTGCCACCAGTGCCCCACTAGCGGGAGTTTTCAATGAGCAGTTCTTC.

This clonotype was seen repeatedly, ten times or more. The chain employs TRBV2 and TRBJ1-1; D remains unclear. CDR1 and CDR2 (germline): SNHLY, FYNNEI. V lost 6 bases, J lost 0 bases, and 11 bases lay in between. CDR3 size: 14 residues. CDR3 nucleotides: TGTGCCAGCAGCCTACAGACCATGAACACTGAAGCTTTCTTT. Translation gives CASSLQTMNTEAFF.

Note on this clonotype: A much bigger clone sits one base away, suggesting this may be a read error. The chain uses TRBV28 and TRBJ2-5; D possibly uses TRBD1 or TRBD2 (6 bases each). Germline V CDR1 and CDR2: MDHEN, SYDVKM. The CDR3 has 14 amino acids. Trimming pared 11 bases from V and 5 bases from J, leaving 21 bases between. CDR3 region: CAGNDGGRRETQYF. CDR3 coding DNA: TGTGCCGGCAACGATGGGGGGCGCAGGGAGACCCAGTACTTC.

This clonotype showed up many times. This rearrangement joins TRBV10-2 to TRBJ1-5; no clear D gene. Germline V gene sequence: CDR1 WSHSY, CDR2 SAAADI. The CDR3 covers 14 residues. Trimming pared 4 bases from V and 0 bases from J, leaving 7 bases between. The CDR3 sequence: CASSVYPSNQPQHF. CDR3 nucleotides: TGCGCCAGCAGTGTCTATCCTAGCAATCAGCCCCAGCATTTT.

This clonotype occurred many times. The V gene is TRBV11-2, the J gene TRBJ2-1; 7 positions agree with TRBD2. With 4 bases clipped from V and 3 bases from J, the junction kept 18 bases outside the gene matches. Germline CDR1 SGHAT, CDR2 FQNNGV. The CDR3 spans 19 residues. The CDR3 nucleotides read TGTGCCAGCAGCTCGTGGCTCAGACTGCTAGCGGAGAACTACAATGAGCAGTTCTTC. This codes for CASSSWLRLLAENYNEQFF.

This clonotype was found many times. This sequence joins TRBV12-3 or TRBV12-4 and TRBJ2-1, with D tentatively TRBD2 (7 bases). The V end was cut by 5 bases, the J end by 0 bases, with 14 bases between. CDR3 length equals 16 residues. CDR3 sequence (DNA): TGTGCCAGCAGTGGGGGCGAGCGGGGCTCCTACAATGAGCAGTTCTTC. Encoded protein: CASSGGERGSYNEQFF.

This clonotype appeared many times. The rearrangement uses TRBV11-3 and TRBJ2-1; 9 positions agree with TRBD2. CDR1 is SGHNT and CDR2 is YENEEA in the germline V gene. The CDR3 is made up of 17 amino acids. The V segment lost 4 bases and the J segment 4 bases; nucleotides outside the gene matches: 11. The CDR3 here is CASSSSKIAGVYNEQFF. DNA for the CDR3: TGTGCCAGCAGCTCCAGCAAAATAGCGGGGGTTTACAATGAGCAGTTCTTC.

As regards this clonotype: This sequence may be a read error, since a much larger clone differs from it by one base. This chain joins TRBV20-1 and TRBJ2-3; tentatively, D is TRBD1 or TRBD2 (5 bases each). The CDR3 has 15 amino acids. Germline loops: CDR1 DFQATT, CDR2 SNEGSKA (reference sequence). The CDR3 nucleotides read TGCAGTGCTAGAGCCTCGGACTTTGCCACAGGTACGCAGTATTTT. Translated: CSARASDFATGTQYF.

This clonotype was picked up many times. The chain couples TRBV27 to TRBJ1-5; D is perhaps TRBD1 (5 bases). Germline loops: CDR1 MNHEY, CDR2 SMNVEV (reference sequence). The CDR3 totals 15 residues. The V and J ends lost 2 bases and 0 bases respectively, with 8 bases between them. The CDR3 protein is CASSLGHLSNQPQHF. DNA for the CDR3: TGTGCCAGCAGTTTAGGACACCTTAGCAATCAGCCCCAGCATTTT.

This clonotype was observed many times. The chain joins TRBV12-3 or TRBV12-4 to TRBJ2-7; 9 nucleotides agree with TRBD2. Trimming took 5 bases from V and 3 from J; bases not matched to a gene: 8. CDR3 length equals 15 residues. CDR3 sequence: CASSLIAGDVYEQYF. In DNA form, the CDR3 reads TGTGCCAGCAGTCTAATAGCGGGAGATGTCTACGAGCAGTACTTC.

The sample holds many counts of this clonotype. The J gene is TRBJ2-2, the V gene TRBV10-3; possibly TRBD1 or TRBD2 for D (5 bases each). The germline CDR1 and CDR2 sequences are ENHRY and SYGVKD. This CDR3 has 15 amino acids. Trimming shortened V by 6 bases and J by 5 bases, and 16 bases separated the two germline ends. This CDR3 is CAIRRPGRETGELFF. The CDR3 region has the DNA TGTGCCATCAGACGGCCGGGGCGCGAGACCGGGGAGCTGTTTTTT.

This clonotype was counted at least ten times. This CDR3 is CATSRDLTGREAFF. The CDR3 DNA follows: TGTGCCACCAGCAGAGATCTCACGGGGAGGGAAGCTTTCTTT. This sequence joins TRBV15 and TRBJ1-1; no clear D gene. The CDR3 runs to 14 residues. V gave up 0 bases and J gave up 8 bases, with 13 bases separating them. Germline V gene lookup returns CDR1 LNHNV and CDR2 YYDKDF (reference sequence).

There are many counts of this clonotype. The V gene is TRBV20-1, the J gene TRBJ2-1, with TRBD2 identical over 12 bases. Trimming took 2 bases from V and 8 from J; bases not matched to a gene: 4. Looked up from germline, CDR1 is DFQATT and CDR2 is SNEGSKA (reference sequence). This CDR3 comprises 14 residues. The CDR3 DNA is TGCAGTGCTAGACTAGCGGGGGGGGTCTATGAGCAGTTCTTC. This translates into CSARLAGGVYEQFF.

This clonotype was detected ten times or more. The chain recombines TRBV12-3 or TRBV12-4 with TRBJ1-1; D gene unclear. Trimming shortened V by 8 bases and J by 2 bases, and 9 bases separated the two germline ends. This CDR3 has 12 residues. The DNA of the CDR3 is TGTGCCAGCGGCAGATTCAACACTGAAGCTTTCTTT. Translation gives CASGRFNTEAFF.

This clonotype was seen only a few times. This chain joins TRBV30 and TRBJ2-3; tentatively, D is TRBD1 (6 bases). Germline CDR1 is GTSNPN and CDR2 is SVGIG (reference sequence). The CDR3 consists of 15 residues. Deletions cut 1 base from V and 2 bases from J, with 13 bases between. The CDR3 here is CAWSARTVLTDTQYF. The CDR3 DNA is TGTGCCTGGAGTGCCAGGACAGTCCTCACAGATACGCAGTATTTT.

This clonotype was observed many times. The gene calls are TRBV2 and TRBJ1-5; possible D gene TRBD1, 6 bases. CDR3 length: 15 amino acids. Germline assignment: CDR1 SNHLY and CDR2 FYNNEI. V dropped 3 bases and J dropped 1 base, with 10 bases sitting between them. This CDR3 reads CASSDRGGSNQPQHF. DNA for the CDR3: TGTGCCAGCAGTGACAGGGGTGGGAGCAATCAGCCCCAGCATTTT. Variable domain in full (rest from reference TRBV2 and TRBJ1-5): EPEVTQTPSHQVTQMGQEVILRCVPISNHLYFYWYRQILGQKVEFLVSFYNNEISEKSEIFDDQFSVERPDGSNFTLKIRSTKLEDSAMYFCASSDRGGSNQPQHFGDGTRLSIL.

This clonotype turned up a few times. The chain links TRBV27 to TRBJ1-5; 11 positions match TRBD1. Germline V CDR1 and CDR2: MNHEY, SMNVEV (reference sequence). The length of the CDR3 is 18 residues. V lost 4 bases, J lost 7 bases, and 15 bases stayed unmatched. This CDR3 is CASSSTPGTGGSRQPQHF. The CDR3 DNA follows: TGTGCCAGCAGTTCAACCCCCGGGACAGGGGGAAGTCGGCAGCCCCAGCATTTT.

This clonotype was seen repeatedly, ten times or more. The V gene is TRBV11-2, the J gene TRBJ1-1; the D gene is possibly TRBD1 (5 bases). The V end was cut by 5 bases, the J end by 5 bases, with 18 bases between. The CDR3 is made up of 15 amino acids. Germline CDR1 and CDR2: SGHAT and FQNNGV. This CDR3 is CASSSLGAPWTEAFF. For the CDR3, the DNA is TGTGCCAGCAGCAGCTTAGGGGCTCCTTGGACTGAAGCTTTCTTT.

This clonotype was recorded many times. The V gene is TRBV7-2, the J gene TRBJ2-1, with 9 bases aligning to TRBD1. CDR3 size: 17 residues. Unmatched junction bases numbered 18, after V lost 6 bases and J lost 9 bases. Germline V gene sequence: CDR1 SGHTA, CDR2 FQGNSA. CDR3: CASRHITSGTGLSEQFF. The CDR3 DNA sequence: TGTGCCAGCAGACATATCACTTCCGGGACAGGGCTCAGTGAGCAGTTCTTC. The full variable domain, its missing parts supplied by reference TRBV7-2 and TRBJ2-1, is GAGVSQSPSNKVTEKGKDVELRCDPISGHTALYWYRQSLGQGLEFLIYFQGNSAPDKSGLPSDRFSAERTGGSVSTLTIQRTQQEDSAVYLCASRHITSGTGLSEQFFGPGTRLTVL.

There are many counts of this clonotype. The chain has TRBV12-3 or TRBV12-4 and TRBJ1-5, with 7 nucleotides matching TRBD1. J gave up 6 bases and V 1 base, and 9 bases lay outside the gene matches. The CDR3 is 16 residues long. CDR3 protein: CASSLDPAGGSQPQHF. CDR3 in DNA: TGTGCCAGCAGTTTAGACCCAGCAGGGGGAAGTCAGCCCCAGCATTTT.

This clonotype was observed at least ten times. V gene TRBV9 combines with J gene TRBJ2-3; D may be TRBD2 (5 bases). The CDR3 has 14 amino acids. CDR1 and CDR2 (germline): SGDLS, YYNGEE. V lost 0 bases and J 2 bases, leaving 7 bases between the germline ends. DNA for the CDR3: TGTGCCAGCAGCGTAGGAGCGGACACAGATACGCAGTATTTT. This gives the protein CASSVGADTDTQYF.

Details on this clonotype: A much larger clone lies a single base off, so this may be a read error. This chain joins TRBV10-3 and TRBJ1-1, with D possibly matching TRBD1 (5 bases). The germline gives CDR1 ENHRY, CDR2 SYGVKD. The CDR3 contains 14 residues. CDR3 residues: CAISDPRGGTEALF. The CDR3 DNA sequence: TGTGCCATCAGTGATCCGAGGGGTGGCACTGAAGCTCTCTTT.

In this sample, this clonotype turned up a few times. The J gene is TRBJ2-1, the V gene TRBV20-1, with 13 bases aligning to TRBD2. Trimming at V came to 1 base and at J to 4 bases, leaving 7 bases not matched to a gene. CDR1 is DFQATT, CDR2 SNEGSKA, per germline (reference sequence). The CDR3 is 17 amino acids. The CDR3 bases are TGCAGTGCTAGAGTATCCGGGACTAGCGGGACTTACAATGAGCAGTTCTTC. Its translation is CSARVSGTSGTYNEQFF.